Following are 19 T cell receptor beta chains from one sample sequenced in a study of CD8 T cells in ankylosing spondylitis. No antigen has been assigned to these receptors. Study results and limitations: Ankylosing spondylitis blood appeared to be characterized by a TCR beta motif of fewer than ten highly homologous variants.

From the 5' RACE reads, TCRdb called clonotypes with MiXCR, one entry per CDR3 protein. This sample has approximately 500,000 distinct CDR3 sequences, with roughly 13% found just once. Sequencing was performed on blood, either unsorted or a sorted T cell fraction (not recorded which). The receptors stem from a male donor with ankylosing spondylitis.

This sequence joins TRBV20-1 and TRBJ2-5; the D gene is possibly TRBD1 (5 bases). CDR3 length equals 15 residues. Trimming left V 1 base short and J 2 bases short, with 14 bases between. CDR1 and CDR2 from the germline V gene are DFQATT and SNEGSKA (reference sequence). CDR3 amino acids: CSARAVGQPQETQYF. CDR3 coding DNA: TGCAGTGCTAGAGCTGTGGGGCAACCTCAAGAGACCCAGTACTTC.

V gene TRBV7-2 combines with J gene TRBJ2-5; 9 bases agree with TRBD2. CDR3 length: 15 amino acids. Germline V CDR1 and CDR2: SGHTA, FQGNSA. The J segment lost 1 base and the V segment lost 7 bases, leaving 7 bases of the junction unmatched. CDR3 loop: CASNLSGGTQETQYF. CDR3 sequence (DNA): TGTGCCAGCAACCTTAGCGGGGGAACCCAAGAGACCCAGTACTTC.

This clonotype was detected a few times. The chain links TRBV18 to TRBJ2-7; 9 positions match TRBD1. Trimming took 8 bases from V and 5 from J; bases not matched to a gene: 10. The CDR3 extends over 14 amino acids. The V gene's germline CDR1 is KGHSH and CDR2 LQKENI. CDR3 sequence reads: CASRRTGDSHEQYF. CDR3 sequence (DNA): TGTGCCAGCAGACGGACAGGGGATTCGCACGAGCAGTACTTC.

The chain is built from TRBV5-8 and TRBJ2-7; D unclear. V lost 6 bases and J 3 bases, leaving 16 bases between the germline ends. Germline V gene sequence: CDR1 SGHTS, CDR2 YDEGEE. CDR3 length: 14 residues. The CDR3 sequence is CASTRARNFYEQYV. The CDR3 bases are TGTGCCAGCACCCGGGCCCGAAACTTCTACGAGCAGTACGTC.

This clonotype was observed a few times. V usage is TRBV4-1 and J usage is TRBJ1-4; 7 positions agree with TRBD1. Trimming took 3 bases from V and 8 from J; bases not matched to a gene: 3. This CDR3 has 13 amino acids. Germline loops: CDR1 MGHRA, CDR2 YSYEKL. CDR3 region: CASSQAGGEKLFF. The CDR3 nucleotides are TGCGCCAGCAGCCAGGCAGGGGGGGAAAAACTGTTTTTT.

The V gene is TRBV10-3, the J gene TRBJ1-1; unclear D gene. Germline assignment: CDR1 ENHRY and CDR2 SYGVKD. The ends were cut back, 0 bases at V and 8 bases at J, with 13 bases in the middle. The CDR3 covers 14 residues. This CDR3 reads CAISESVGNREAFF. The CDR3 coding sequence is TGTGCCATCAGTGAGTCTGTAGGGAATAGGGAAGCTTTCTTT.

This rearrangement joins TRBV6-2 or TRBV6-3 to TRBJ1-5, with D perhaps TRBD1 (5 bases). V dropped 5 bases and J dropped 7 bases, with 21 bases sitting between them. CDR3 length: 16 residues. Germline V lookup: CDR1 MNHEY, CDR2 SVGEGT. In DNA, the CDR3 is TGTGCCAGCAGTAACGACCACCGGCAGGGTGGCCAGCCCCAGCATTTT. Its translation: CASSNDHRQGGQPQHF.

In this sample, this clonotype turned up a few times. The rearrangement links TRBV5-1 to TRBJ2-2; perhaps TRBD1 as D (6 bases). There are 15 residues in the CDR3. Per the germline V gene, CDR1 is SGHRS and CDR2 is YFSETQ. The V end lost 4 bases, the J end lost 3 bases, and 13 bases lay between the germline ends. In nucleotides, the CDR3 is TGCGCCAGCAGCCTAGAGGACAGTTACACCGGGGAGCTGTTTTTT. It codes for CASSLEDSYTGELFF.

V gene TRBV10-3 combines with J gene TRBJ2-1, with 9 nucleotides matching TRBD2. V lost 6 bases and J lost 0; bases outside the gene matches: 6. The CDR3 is 16 residues long. Germline CDR1 reads ENHRY; CDR2 reads SYGVKD. The CDR3 reads CAIRSSGASSYNEQFF. CDR3 in DNA: TGTGCCATCAGGTCTAGCGGGGCCAGCTCCTACAATGAGCAGTTCTTC.

This clonotype was picked up a small number of times. The rearrangement links TRBV6-1 to TRBJ2-1, with TRBD1 as a possible D gene (6 bases). Trimming shortened V by 6 bases and J by 4 bases, and 16 bases separated the two germline ends. There are 15 residues in the CDR3. Germline V gene sequence: CDR1 MNHNS, CDR2 SASEGT. CDR3 nucleotide sequence: TGTGCCAGCAGAAACCAGGGGCGCGGGTACAATGAGCAGTTCTTC. Translation gives CASRNQGRGYNEQFF.

This rearrangement joins TRBV5-1 to TRBJ2-1, with a weak D call TRBD2 (5 bases). Germline V gene lookup returns CDR1 SGHRS and CDR2 YFSETQ. CDR3 length equals 14 residues. V was clipped by 3 bases and J by 9 bases, with 16 bases between them. CDR3 amino acids: CASSSQVLGGEQFF. In DNA, the CDR3 is TGCGCCAGCAGCTCGCAAGTTCTTGGAGGTGAGCAGTTCTTC.

V and J are TRBV7-2 and TRBJ1-1, with no clear D. CDR3 length equals 13 residues. Trimming cost V 5 bases and J 3 bases, with 10 bases left between them. Germline CDR1 and CDR2: SGHTA and FQGNSA. The DNA of the CDR3 is TGTGCCAGCAGCCCCCTAATTGACACTGAAGCTTTCTTT. Translating gives CASSPLIDTEAFF.

The gene calls are TRBV29-1 and TRBJ2-1; the match to TRBD2 covers 7 bases. Germline CDR1 and CDR2: SQVTM and ANQGSEA. V was clipped by 5 bases and J by 3 bases; unmatched bases: 19. The CDR3 has 18 amino acids. CDR3 protein: CSVPYSRRGEAYYNEQFF. As DNA, the CDR3 is TGCAGCGTTCCCTATTCAAGACGGGGGGAGGCTTACTACAATGAGCAGTTCTTC.

This chain uses TRBV7-2 with TRBJ2-4; 8 nucleotides line up with TRBD2. The CDR3 consists of 15 residues. V lost 5 bases, J lost 16 bases, and 19 bases stayed unmatched. Looked up from germline, CDR1 is SGHTA and CDR2 is FQGNSA. The CDR3 reads CASSPQALGGTRGYF. In DNA, the CDR3 is TGTGCCAGCAGCCCCCAAGCCCTTGGGGGGACTAGAGGATACTTC.

This sequence joins TRBV5-6 and TRBJ2-1; no clear D. Trimming stripped 0 bases from V and 8 bases from J, with 6 bases between. The germline CDR1 and CDR2 sequences are SGHDT and YYEEEE. This CDR3 region has 12 residues. The CDR3 protein is CASSLAKDEQFF. The CDR3 region has the DNA TGTGCCAGCAGCTTGGCCAAGGATGAGCAGTTCTTC.

This chain joins TRBV6-1 and TRBJ2-6; D remains ambiguous. The CDR3 sequence is 16 residues long. Germline CDR1 and CDR2: MNHNS and SASEGT. Trimming removed 6 bases from V and 0 bases from J, with 12 bases in between. The CDR3 DNA is TGTGCCAGCAGCCAGACAACACACTCTGGGGCCAACGTCCTGACTTTC. It specifies CASSQTTHSGANVLTF.

This chain joins TRBV6-1 and TRBJ1-5; D remains ambiguous. The CDR3 consists of 15 residues. CDR1 and CDR2 (germline): MNHNS, SASEGT. Trimming pared 6 bases from V and 0 bases from J, leaving 12 bases between. The DNA for the CDR3 is TGTGCCAGCAGCCTCAGGACGGATAGCAATCAGCCCCAGCATTTT. Protein sequence: CASSLRTDSNQPQHF.

As for this clonotype: One end of the junction is discordant with germline, which a read error may explain. CDR3 nucleotides: TGCAGTGCGAGAGGCCTGAAGGGCTCCTACAATGAGCAGTTCTTC. Its translation is CSARGLKGSYNEQFF. The chain joins TRBV20-1 to TRBJ2-1; no reliable D call. The CDR3 consists of 15 residues. CDR1 is DFQATT and CDR2 is SNEGSKA in the germline V gene (reference sequence).

This clonotype came up a few times. This rearrangement joins TRBV3-1 to TRBJ1-1; D is perhaps TRBD1 (5 bases). CDR1 and CDR2 from the germline V gene are LGHDT and YNNKEL (reference sequence). The V end lost 4 bases, the J end lost 4 bases, and 13 bases lay between the germline ends. There are 14 residues in the CDR3. CDR3 nucleotide sequence: TGTGCCAGCAGCCCTACCGGGGCCCCCACTGAAGCTTTCTTT. Its protein product is CASSPTGAPTEAFF.